The 10 T cell receptor beta chains in this list originate from one sample, sequenced in a study of neoadjuvant anti-PD-1 for oral cavity cancer. Assay used: immunoSEQ multiplex PCR; TCRdb lists only in-frame clones, some missing. The sample lists tens of thousands of clones, more than 60% occurring once. This specimen consisted of PBMCs, obtained before nivolumab (anti-PD-1) treatment. These receptors came from a person between 40 and 79 years old with oral cavity squamous cell carcinoma.

This chain joins TRBV19 and TRBJ1-6, with D perhaps TRBD1 (5 bases). V lost 6 bases and J lost 3, with 15 bases in between. The CDR3 totals 16 residues. In germline, CDR1 is LNHDA, CDR2 SQIVND (reference sequence). The CDR3 DNA sequence: TGTGCCAGTAGGTTGGGGGGAAGGTTCTATAATTCACCCCTCCACTTT. Protein: CASRLGGRFYNSPLHF.

The gene calls are TRBV27 and TRBJ2-3; D is possibly TRBD1 (6 bases). Germline V gives CDR1 MNHEY, CDR2 SMNVEV (reference sequence). Trimming removed 5 bases at V and 2 bases at J, with 8 bases between. The length of the CDR3 is 13 residues. CDR3 coding DNA: TGTGCCAGCAGTGGGGACAACACAGATACGCAGTATTTT. This gives the protein CASSGDNTDTQYF.

This clone was detected once. The chain is built from TRBV6-5 and TRBJ1-1; unclear D gene. V was cut by 5 bases and J by 2 bases, with 15 bases left in between. The germline CDR1 and CDR2 sequences are MNHEY and SVGAGI. There are 15 residues in the CDR3. CDR3 DNA: TGTGCCAGCAGTCGTTTGGAGGGTGGAAACACTGAAGCTTTCTTT. Translating it yields CASSRLEGGNTEAFF.

The chain links TRBV2 to TRBJ2-1, with D possibly TRBD2 on 6 matching bases. The CDR3 has 14 amino acids. V lost 6 bases to trimming and J lost 2 bases, with 11 bases between them. CDR1 and CDR2 (germline): SNHLY, FYNNEI. The CDR3 region is CASSGSLTYNEQFF. CDR3 in DNA: TGTGCCAGCAGCGGGAGTCTCACCTACAATGAGCAGTTCTTC.

The rearrangement uses TRBV6-1 and TRBJ1-2; the match to TRBD1 covers 7 bases. The CDR3 runs to 13 residues. Germline CDR1 MNHNS, CDR2 SASEGT. The J segment lost 5 bases and the V segment lost 7 bases, leaving 7 bases of the junction unmatched. In nucleotides, the CDR3 is TGTGCCAGCATCTTAGACAGGGAGTATGGCTACACCTTC. Translated: CASILDREYGYTF.

The count of this clone is one. The CDR3, as DNA: TGTGCCAGCAGTGCCGGGACAGGGAAGTTTGAGCAGTTCTTC. Its translation: CASSAGTGKFEQFF. The chain combines TRBV6-1 with TRBJ2-1; TRBD1 matches 9 bases. Losses at the gene ends were 4 bases for V and 9 bases for J; bases not matched to a gene: 7. Per germline, CDR1 MNHNS and CDR2 SASEGT. The CDR3 sequence is 14 residues long.

This chain joins TRBV5-1 and TRBJ1-2; 7 nucleotides align to TRBD1. Trimming took 0 bases from V and 4 from J; bases not matched to a gene: 3. The CDR3 sequence is 14 residues long. The germline V gene has CDR1 SGHRS and CDR2 YFSETQ. The CDR3 loop is CASSLGQGGYGYTF. As DNA, the CDR3 is TGCGCCAGCAGCTTGGGACAGGGCGGCTATGGCTACACCTTC. Filled out from reference TRBV5-1 and TRBJ1-2, the complete variable domain reads KAGVTQTPRYLIKTRGQQVTLSCSPISGHRSVSWYQQTPGQGLQFLFEYFSETQRNKGNFPGRFSGRQFSNSRSEMNVSTLELGDSALYLCASSLGQGGYGYTFGSGTRLTVV.

The chain carries TRBV27 and TRBJ2-3; D ambiguous. From germline, CDR1 is MNHEY and CDR2 SMNVEV (reference sequence). The CDR3 totals 16 residues. V lost 1 base and J 1 base, leaving 12 bases between the germline ends. DNA for the CDR3: TGTGCCAGCAGTTTATACCGAGTACCTCGCACAGATACGCAGTATTTT. Translation: CASSLYRVPRTDTQYF.

The chain couples TRBV11-3 to TRBJ2-7, with a tentative D call TRBD1 (7 bases). CDR1 is SGHNT and CDR2 is YENEEA in the germline V gene. The CDR3 runs to 15 residues. The V gene lost 2 bases and the J gene lost 3 bases, with 14 bases spanning the gap. DNA for the CDR3: TGTGCCAGCAGCTTAAGGGGGGACAGCCTCTACGAGCAGTACTTC. It yields the protein CASSLRGDSLYEQYF. The whole variable domain, filled in from reference TRBV11-3 and TRBJ2-7, reads EAGVVQSPRYKIIEKKQPVAFWCNPISGHNTLYWYLQNLGQGPELLIRYENEEAVDDSQLPKDRFSAERLKGVDSTLKIQPAELGDSAVYLCASSLRGDSLYEQYFGPGTRLTVT.

The chain recombines TRBV5-1 with TRBJ1-4; possible D gene TRBD1, 5 bases. The CDR3 contains 13 residues. V was trimmed by 0 bases and J by 10 bases, leaving 10 bases between them. Germline V lookup: CDR1 SGHRS, CDR2 YFSETQ. This CDR3 is CASSLGQRGKLFF. For the CDR3, the DNA is TGCGCCAGCAGCTTGGGACAGAGAGGAAAACTGTTTTTT.